This T cell receptor beta chain was sequenced in a study of shared clonotypes between healthy human individuals. Trimming removed 4 bases from V and 6 bases from J; junction bases left unmatched: 6. Germline lookup yields CDR1 SGDLS and CDR2 YYNGEE. The length of the CDR3 is 14 residues. Profiling relied on immunoSEQ multiplex PCR, and the TCRdb table lists in-frame clones only, not all of them. This table has 300,000 to 350,000 clones, around 70% appearing once. Sequenced material: memory CD4+ T cells sorted from blood. Subset noted: CD45RA-negative fraction. This clonotype originated in a man younger than 40 in good health. This chain uses TRBV9 with TRBJ2-2; TRBD1 aligns across 7 bases. In nucleotides, the CDR3 is TGTGCCAGCAGCCCCCAAGGGGGCTCCGGGGAGCTGTTTTTT. Translation: CASSPQGGSGELFF.